The 27 T cell receptor beta chains reported below all come from one sample, sequenced in a study of cytomegalovirus exposure and HLA in healthy donors. The PCR employed 60 Vbeta primers together with 13 Jbeta primers. Some clones are missing from TCRdb's copy, which holds only in-frame ones; the method was immunoSEQ multiplex PCR. The sample contains under 150,000 clones, around 77% of which appear only once. What was sequenced was PBMCs. Receptors were obtained from a woman in her 30s in good health and CMV-seropositive.

The genes are TRBV10-3 and TRBJ2-7; the D gene is possibly TRBD1 (6 bases). Trimming pared 2 bases from V and 5 bases from J, leaving 16 bases between. CDR1 is ENHRY and CDR2 is SYGVKD in the germline V gene. The CDR3 length is 15 residues. The CDR3 DNA reads TGTGCCATCAGTGAGGAGGCAGGGGCTTGGGACGAGCAGTACTTC. It specifies CAISEEAGAWDEQYF.

CDR3 sequence (DNA): TGTGCCAGTAGTCCATTGACCGGGACTGATAGCAATCAGCCCCAGCATTTT. Protein product: CASSPLTGTDSNQPQHF. This chain links TRBV19 with TRBJ1-5; TRBD1 might be the D (5 bases). The V gene lost 5 bases and the J gene lost 0 bases, with 17 bases spanning the gap. Germline CDR1 reads LNHDA; CDR2 reads SQIVND (reference sequence). CDR3 length: 17 residues.

This sequence joins TRBV5-4 and TRBJ2-5; 9 nucleotides agree with TRBD2. The closer fit of TRBJ2-7 to the DNA end suggests the J call may be wrong. Per the germline V gene, CDR1 is SGHNT and CDR2 is YYREEE (reference sequence). The CDR3 covers 12 residues. In DNA form, the CDR3 reads TGTGCCAGCAGCCATAGCGGGAGCGAGCAGTACTTC. Translating it yields CASSHSGSEQYF.

The chain couples TRBV30 to TRBJ1-5, with 9 bases that match TRBD1. The CDR3 totals 18 residues. Germline CDR1 is GTSNPN and CDR2 is SVGIG (reference sequence). V shed 0 bases, J shed 6 bases, and the junction held 15 bases outside the gene matches. The CDR3 region is CAWSVQWDRVALPQPQHF. CDR3 coding DNA: TGTGCCTGGAGTGTACAGTGGGACAGGGTGGCTCTTCCTCAGCCCCAGCATTTT.

This clone was counted between two and nine times. This chain joins TRBV6-5 and TRBJ1-1; D gene uncertain. CDR3 length: 13 amino acids. The germline gives CDR1 MNHEY, CDR2 SVGAGI. Trimming left V 7 bases short and J 3 bases short, with 12 bases between. This chain's CDR3 is CASTKLRDTEAFF. CDR3 DNA: TGTGCCAGCACCAAACTTAGAGACACTGAAGCTTTCTTT.

V and J are TRBV5-5 and TRBJ2-3; 7 nucleotides line up with TRBD2. The CDR3 spans 13 residues. The V and J ends lost 0 bases and 5 bases, in that order; junction bases with no gene match: 0. Germline CDR1 SGHKS, CDR2 YYEKEE (reference sequence). The CDR3 reads CASSLAGGDTQYF. The CDR3 DNA reads as TGTGCCAGCAGCTTGGCGGGGGGAGATACGCAGTATTTT.

This clone was seen a few times. The chain joins TRBV5-8 to TRBJ1-3, with no clear D. CDR3 length equals 12 residues. Germline V lookup: CDR1 SGHTS, CDR2 YDEGEE. Trimming removed 5 bases from V and 0 bases from J, with 3 bases in between. This CDR3 reads CASRYSGNTIYF. For the CDR3, the DNA is TGTGCCAGCAGATACTCTGGAAACACCATATATTTT. Full variable domain (remainder filled in from reference TRBV5-8 and TRBJ1-3): EAGVTQSPTHLIKTRGQQATLRCSPISGHTSVYWYQQALGLGLQFLLWYDEGEERNRGNFPPRFSGRQFPNYSSELNVNALELEDSALYLCASRYSGNTIYFGEGSWLTVV.

This clone was recorded a few times. The chain couples TRBV19 to TRBJ1-5; possible D gene TRBD1, 6 bases. The CDR3 runs 18 residues. Trimming stripped 3 bases from V and 4 bases from J, with 22 bases between. Germline CDR1 and CDR2: LNHDA and SQIVND (reference sequence). DNA of the CDR3: TGTGCCAGTAGTATTTGGTCCTGGGCAGGGGTAACGAATCAGCCCCAGCATTTT. This translates into CASSIWSWAGVTNQPQHF.

The V gene is TRBV15, the J gene TRBJ2-1, with 12 positions matching TRBD2. J was trimmed by 8 bases and V by 1 base; bases with no gene match: 9. The CDR3 length is 17 residues. The germline gives CDR1 LNHNV, CDR2 YYDKDF (reference sequence). Here the CDR3 reads CATSRGPGLAGEDEQFF. DNA for the CDR3: TGTGCCACCAGCAGAGGCCCGGGACTAGCGGGTGAGGATGAGCAGTTCTTC. Together with reference TRBV15 and TRBJ2-1, the CDR3 gives the full variable domain: DAMVIQNPRYQVTQFGKPVTLSCSQTLNHNVMYWYQQKSSQAPKLLFHYYDKDFNNEADTPDNFQSRRPNTSFCFLDIRSPGLGDTAMYLCATSRGPGLAGEDEQFFGPGTRLTVL.

The table lists this clone with a count of one. V is TRBV6-1 and J is TRBJ1-2; D ambiguous. CDR3 length: 11 amino acids. In germline, CDR1 is MNHNS, CDR2 SASEGT. V was shortened by 8 bases and J by 5 bases, with 9 bases between the two germline ends. For the CDR3, the DNA is TGTGCCAGCTCAATCCGGTATGGCTACACCTTC. It codes for CASSIRYGYTF.

J is TRBJ2-5 and V is TRBV5-6; 7 bases are a match to TRBD1. The CDR3 length is 16 residues. CDR1 and CDR2 (germline): SGHDT, YYEEEE. After removal of 4 bases from V and 5 bases from J, the junction contained 14 bases not matched to a gene. The CDR3 DNA follows: TGTGCCAGCAGCCCCTCGGCCAGGGGGAGTTGGGAGACCCAGTACTTC. The encoded protein is CASSPSARGSWETQYF.

The chain recombines TRBV6-5 with TRBJ2-3, with TRBD2 as a possible D gene (6 bases). This CDR3 has 15 amino acids. Germline-derived CDR1 and CDR2 are MNHEY and SVGAGI. The V end lost 2 bases, the J end lost 0 bases, and 9 bases lay between the germline ends. The CDR3 nucleotides read TGTGCCAGCAGTTACCGGGGGACGAGCACAGATACGCAGTATTTT. Amino acid sequence: CASSYRGTSTDTQYF.

In nucleotides, the CDR3 is TGTGCCAGAAGCCATCGACTGACCCTGGGTATAGGCTACACCTTC. It is translated as CARSHRLTLGIGYTF. This chain connects TRBV5-3 to TRBJ1-2; unclear D gene. TRBV5-3 is classed as an ORF, of uncertain function. The CDR3 has 15 amino acids. The ends were cut back, 4 bases at V and 8 bases at J, with 21 bases in the middle.

The CDR3 sequence is CASSLFTIWTSESYNEQFF. As DNA, the CDR3 is TGTGCCAGCAGTTTATTCACAATCTGGACTAGCGAATCCTACAATGAGCAGTTCTTC. The chain has TRBV27 and TRBJ2-1; TRBD2 aligns across 9 bases. This CDR3 has 19 residues. V was pared by 1 base and J by 1 base, with 11 bases of the junction left unmatched. In germline, CDR1 is MNHEY, CDR2 SMNVEV (reference sequence).

This clone showed up just a few times. This chain connects TRBV27 to TRBJ2-1; no clear D gene. Trimming took off 5 bases at V and 7 bases at J, with 12 bases between the two ends. CDR3 length equals 13 residues. The germline V gene encodes CDR1 MNHEY and CDR2 SMNVEV (reference sequence). CDR3 bases: TGTGCCAGCAGTAAACCCAGTATGAATGAGCAGTTCTTC. It encodes CASSKPSMNEQFF.

The chain uses TRBV5-5 and TRBJ1-2, with D tentatively TRBD1 (6 bases). Germline loops: CDR1 SGHKS, CDR2 YYEKEE (reference sequence). The CDR3 covers 15 residues. Trimming left V 4 bases short and J 1 base short, with 14 bases between. Here the CDR3 DNA reads TGTGCCAGCAGCCTACAGGGCTACGATAACTATGGCTACACCTTC. This codes for CASSLQGYDNYGYTF.

The rearrangement joins TRBV18 to TRBJ2-3; 8 bases line up with TRBD2. J lost 4 bases, V lost 2 bases, and 8 bases had no gene match. CDR3 length: 16 amino acids. Germline CDR1 reads KGHSH; CDR2 reads LQKENI. The CDR3 protein is CASSPGTRSGADTQYF. CDR3 in DNA: TGTGCCAGCTCACCAGGGACTAGATCAGGGGCAGATACGCAGTATTTT.

This clone was observed a few times. The V and J genes are TRBV7-9 and TRBJ2-7, with D perhaps matching TRBD2 (6 bases). V shed 4 bases and J shed 2 bases, with 12 bases lying between them. Germline V CDR1 and CDR2: SEHNR, FQNEAQ (reference sequence). The CDR3 sequence is 14 residues long. CDR3 coding DNA: TGTGCCAGCAGCTCCGTTGGAGGGGCCTACGAGCAGTACTTC. As protein: CASSSVGGAYEQYF. The entire variable domain, with the rest obtained from reference TRBV7-9 and TRBJ2-7, is as follows: DTGVSQNPRHKITKRGQNVTFRCDPISEHNRLYWYRQTLGQGPEFLTYFQNEAQLEKSRLLSDRFSAERPKGSFSTLEIQRTEQGDSAMYLCASSSVGGAYEQYFGPGTRLTVT.

The chain employs TRBV4-1 and TRBJ2-1, with D possibly matching TRBD1 (5 bases). The ends were cut back, 0 bases at V and 0 bases at J, with 9 bases in the middle. From germline, CDR1 is MGHRA and CDR2 YSYEKL. The CDR3 has 16 amino acids. The CDR3 DNA follows: TGCGCCAGCAGCCAAGAGGGTAGGGGCTCCTACAATGAGCAGTTCTTC. Translating gives CASSQEGRGSYNEQFF.

This chain connects TRBV29-1 to TRBJ1-1; D uncertain. The CDR3 sequence is 12 residues long. CDR1 is SQVTM and CDR2 is ANQGSEA in the germline V gene. Between the trimmed V and J ends, which lost 7 bases and 8 bases, there was a span of 17 bases. The CDR3 sequence is CSDRGSLTEAFF. Written as DNA, the CDR3 is TGCAGCGACCGTGGGAGTTTAACAGAAGCTTTCTTT.

The J gene is TRBJ1-5, the V gene TRBV27; 7 positions match TRBD1. This CDR3 contains 17 residues. Losses at the gene ends were 1 base for V and 4 bases for J; bases not matched to a gene: 10. CDR1 is MNHEY and CDR2 is SMNVEV in the germline V gene (reference sequence). The CDR3 loop reads CASSLYFSTGANQPQHF. CDR3 bases: TGTGCCAGCAGTTTATATTTCTCTACAGGGGCTAATCAGCCCCAGCATTTT.

This clone is a singleton in its sample. The chain recombines TRBV30 with TRBJ2-3; D is undetermined. The CDR3 length is 13 residues. Trimming shortened V by 7 bases and J by 6 bases, and 17 bases separated the two germline ends. Germline V gene data show CDR1 as GTSNPN and CDR2 as SVGIG (reference sequence). CDR3 coding DNA: TGTGCCTTACAACCTAGAGTATCCGATACGCAGTATTTT. Protein product: CALQPRVSDTQYF. The variable domain in full, with the rest retrieved from reference TRBV30 and TRBJ2-3, is SQTIHQWPATLVQPVGSPLSLECTVEGTSNPNLYWYRQAAGRGLQLLFYSVGIGQISSEVPQNLSASRPQDRQFILSSKKLLLSDSGFYLCALQPRVSDTQYFGPGTRLTVL.

The chain carries TRBV5-1 and TRBJ1-2; 9 bases are shared with TRBD1. CDR3 length equals 13 residues. The germline CDR1 and CDR2 sequences are SGHRS and YFSETQ. The V segment lost 6 bases and the J segment 8 bases; nucleotides outside the gene matches: 8. CDR3 protein: CASKVYRGRGYTF. For the CDR3, the DNA is TGCGCCAGCAAAGTGTACAGGGGGCGAGGCTACACCTTC. The full variable domain, in which reference TRBV5-1 and TRBJ1-2 provide the parts outside the CDR3, is KAGVTQTPRYLIKTRGQQVTLSCSPISGHRSVSWYQQTPGQGLQFLFEYFSETQRNKGNFPGRFSGRQFSNSRSEMNVSTLELGDSALYLCASKVYRGRGYTFGSGTRLTVV.

The chain is built from TRBV18 and TRBJ1-5, with D tentatively TRBD1 (6 bases). The CDR3 loop spans 16 amino acids. The V end was cut by 2 bases, the J end by 3 bases, with 14 bases between. The germline V gene encodes CDR1 KGHSH and CDR2 LQKENI. For the CDR3, the DNA is TGTGCCAGCTCACCAGACCCCGGACAGACCAATCAGCCCCAGCATTTT. It is translated as CASSPDPGQTNQPQHF.

This clone came up once. CDR3 in DNA: TGTGCCAGCAGCCCAAGAAGAACTAGCGGGACGGTCCAAGAGACCCAGTACTTC. This translates into CASSPRRTSGTVQETQYF. V is TRBV11-1 and J is TRBJ2-5; TRBD2 matches 10 bases. V trimming: 5 bases; J trimming: 1 base; junction bases outside the gene matches: 13. Germline values: CDR1 SGHAT, CDR2 FQDESV (reference sequence). The CDR3 totals 18 residues.

This clone was found a few times. The chain is built from TRBV6-5 and TRBJ1-2, with 8 bases lining up with TRBD1. This CDR3 is 14 amino acids long. J gave up 2 bases and V 8 bases, and 7 bases lay outside the gene matches. Germline V gene lookup returns CDR1 MNHEY and CDR2 SVGAGI. The CDR3 protein is CASYARGRNYGYTF. The DNA for the CDR3 is TGTGCCAGCTACGCCAGGGGGCGCAACTATGGCTACACCTTC.

There are a few counts of this clone. The chain uses TRBV2 and TRBJ1-1, with no clear D. With 6 bases removed from V and 0 bases from J, the gap between germline ends came to 11 bases. Germline assignment: CDR1 SNHLY and CDR2 FYNNEI. The CDR3 length is 14 residues. For the CDR3, the DNA is TGTGCCAGCAGCACCCAGGTGGTGAACACTGAAGCTTTCTTT. It is translated as CASSTQVVNTEAFF.